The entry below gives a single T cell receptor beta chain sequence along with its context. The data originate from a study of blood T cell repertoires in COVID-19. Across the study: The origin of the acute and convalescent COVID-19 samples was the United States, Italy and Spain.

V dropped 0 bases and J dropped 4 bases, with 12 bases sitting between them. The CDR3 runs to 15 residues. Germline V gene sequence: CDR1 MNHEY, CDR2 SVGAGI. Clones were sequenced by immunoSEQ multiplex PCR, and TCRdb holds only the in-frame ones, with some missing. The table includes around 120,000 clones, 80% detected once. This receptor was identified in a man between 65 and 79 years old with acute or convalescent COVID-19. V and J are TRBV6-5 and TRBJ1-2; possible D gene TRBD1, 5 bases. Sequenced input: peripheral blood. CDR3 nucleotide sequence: TGTGCCAGCAGTTACTCACGGAGGGACCCCTATGGCTACACCTTC. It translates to CASSYSRRDPYGYTF.